The 29 T cell receptor beta chains presented below share a single source sample, sequenced in a study of spatial heterogeneity in lung cancer. TCRdb re-analysed the 5' RACE reads in MiXCR, keeping a single row per CDR3 protein. The table records roughly 60,000 distinct CDR3 sequences, roughly 7.9% of them present only once. The time point is: sample taken at primary tumor resection. TCRs were sequenced from unsorted whole RNA of tumor, nontumor lung or PBMC. The sample in question was PBMCs, obtained at surgery. The receptor set was obtained from a female donor with early-stage non-small cell lung cancer.

This clonotype has at least ten counts. The chain carries TRBV12-5 and TRBJ1-2; 7 bases are a match to TRBD1. The V gene end was trimmed by 0 bases and the J gene end by 4 bases; junction bases not matched to a gene: 11. Germline CDR1 LGHNT, CDR2 FRNRAP. The CDR3 is 17 amino acids. CDR3 in amino acids: CASGLVLIPDRPYGYTF. The CDR3 DNA sequence: TGTGCTAGTGGTTTGGTACTCATTCCGGACAGGCCCTATGGCTACACCTTC.

This clonotype was counted only a few times. V usage is TRBV5-6 and J usage is TRBJ1-1; D may be TRBD1 (5 bases). CDR1 and CDR2 (germline): SGHDT, YYEEEE. This CDR3 contains 12 residues. V lost 4 bases, J lost 3 bases, and 7 bases lay in between. The CDR3 reads CASSIQDTEAFF. The CDR3 DNA reads TGTGCCAGCAGCATACAGGACACTGAAGCTTTCTTT.

The table lists this clonotype with a few counts. This rearrangement joins TRBV7-3 to TRBJ1-4, with D possibly TRBD1 on 5 matching bases. Germline loops: CDR1 SGHTA, CDR2 FQGTGA. V was cut by 1 base and J by 4 bases, with 13 bases left in between. The CDR3 has 16 amino acids. CDR3 sequence: CASSLRGAGGNEKLFF. The CDR3 nucleotides read TGTGCCAGCAGCTTAAGAGGGGCTGGCGGTAATGAAAAACTGTTTTTT.

This clonotype has a count of ten or more. The rearrangement joins TRBV2 to TRBJ1-2, with D unresolved. Germline CDR1 reads SNHLY; CDR2 reads FYNNEI. The CDR3 is 14 residues long. V lost 4 bases, J lost 7 bases, and 16 bases lay in between. The chain's CDR3 is CASSGDRQTVGYTF. The CDR3 coding sequence is TGTGCCAGCAGTGGAGATCGTCAGACGGTTGGCTACACCTTC.

This clonotype was counted ten times or more. V and J are TRBV28 and TRBJ2-5; a possible D gene is TRBD2 (5 bases). V was trimmed by 7 bases and J by 3 bases, leaving 12 bases between them. The CDR3 sequence is 13 residues long. CDR1 is MDHEN and CDR2 is SYDVKM in the germline V gene. The CDR3 is CASTVRGKETQYF. The DNA of the CDR3 is TGTGCCAGCACCGTACGGGGAAAAGAGACCCAGTACTTC. Combining the CDR3 with reference TRBV28 and TRBJ2-5 gives the whole variable domain DVKVTQSSRYLVKRTGEKVFLECVQDMDHENMFWYRQDPGLGLRLIYFSYDVKMKEKGDIPEGYSVSREKKERFSLILESASTNQTSMYLCASTVRGKETQYFGPGTRLLVL.

This clonotype came up a few times. The rearrangement joins TRBV6-4 to TRBJ2-1; TRBD2 aligns across 13 bases. Germline loops: CDR1 MRHNA, CDR2 SNTAGT. The CDR3 length is 17 residues. Trimming cost V 3 bases and J 7 bases; bases outside gene matches: 9. This chain's CDR3 is CASSEGTSGGARNEQFF. CDR3 nucleotide sequence: TGTGCCAGCAGTGAAGGAACTAGCGGGGGGGCCCGAAATGAGCAGTTCTTC.

The rearrangement uses TRBV11-2 and TRBJ1-6; weak D call: TRBD1 (5 bases). The CDR3 spans 13 residues. Trimming took 4 bases from V and 10 from J, leaving 11 bases between them. Germline V gene sequence: CDR1 SGHAT, CDR2 FQNNGV. CDR3 nucleotides: TGTGCCAGCAGCTCCTGGGGGGTATCACCCCTCCACTTT. Amino acid sequence: CASSSWGVSPLHF.

This chain uses TRBV18 with TRBJ1-4; D is unclear. The germline V and J ends were trimmed by 3 bases and 11 bases, with 13 bases remaining between them. Looked up from germline, CDR1 is KGHSH and CDR2 is LQKENI. The CDR3 runs to 13 residues. In DNA form, the CDR3 reads TGTGCCAGCTCACCCCAGGACGGAAAGAAACTGTTTTTT. Residues: CASSPQDGKKLFF.

At least ten counts were recorded for this clonotype. The rearrangement joins TRBV3-1 to TRBJ2-7; TRBD2 aligns across 14 bases. Germline assignment: CDR1 LGHDT and CDR2 YNNKEL (reference sequence). The CDR3 sequence is 16 residues long. V lost 5 bases to trimming and J lost 0 bases; unmatched junction nucleotides: 3. CDR3 in amino acids: CASSVGTSGSSYEQYF. In DNA form, the CDR3 reads TGTGCCAGCAGCGTGGGGACTAGCGGGAGCTCCTACGAGCAGTACTTC.

This clonotype was detected many times. The V gene is TRBV11-3, the J gene TRBJ2-4; no firm D call. The CDR3 covers 13 residues. Trimming pared 1 base from V and 4 bases from J, leaving 5 bases between. The germline V gene encodes CDR1 SGHNT and CDR2 YENEEA. The CDR3 DNA reads as TGTGCCAGCAGCTTAGGGCAGAAAAACATTCAGTACTTC. The encoded protein is CASSLGQKNIQYF. Together with reference TRBV11-3 and TRBJ2-4, the CDR3 gives the full variable domain: EAGVVQSPRYKIIEKKQPVAFWCNPISGHNTLYWYLQNLGQGPELLIRYENEEAVDDSQLPKDRFSAERLKGVDSTLKIQPAELGDSAVYLCASSLGQKNIQYFGAGTRLSVL.

This clonotype was detected a few times. The genes are TRBV28 and TRBJ1-2; D remains unclear. CDR3 length equals 12 residues. The V end was cut by 2 bases, the J end by 8 bases, with 9 bases between. CDR1 and CDR2 from the germline V gene are MDHEN and SYDVKM. DNA of the CDR3: TGTGCCAGCAGTTTAAAAGGGTACGGCTACACCTTC. Translating gives CASSLKGYGYTF.

The chain couples TRBV28 to TRBJ2-6; 9 positions agree with TRBD1. Trimming cost V 5 bases and J 0 bases; bases outside gene matches: 5. The CDR3 is 17 residues long. Germline lookup yields CDR1 MDHEN and CDR2 SYDVKM. DNA for the CDR3: TGTGCCAGCAGTAGGGGGACAGGGAGCTCTGGGGCCAACGTCCTGACTTTC. Translated: CASSRGTGSSGANVLTF.

This clonotype turned up a few times. This chain links TRBV5-1 with TRBJ2-2; D tentatively reads TRBD1 or TRBD2 (5 bases each). The CDR3 length is 15 residues. Trimming took 2 bases from V and 3 from J, leaving 11 bases between them. Looked up from germline, CDR1 is SGHRS and CDR2 is YFSETQ. This CDR3 is CASSFGAAHTGELFF. DNA of the CDR3: TGCGCCAGCAGCTTCGGGGCAGCCCACACCGGGGAGCTGTTTTTT.

This clonotype appeared many times. CDR3 nucleotides: TGTGCCAGCAGCGTAGTCGGACAGGGGATGGATACGCAGTATTTT. Its protein is CASSVVGQGMDTQYF. The chain carries TRBV9 and TRBJ2-3; 9 nucleotides match TRBD1. V lost 0 bases, J lost 6 bases, and 5 bases stayed unmatched. CDR1 is SGDLS, CDR2 YYNGEE, per germline. The CDR3 is 15 amino acids.

The chain combines TRBV6-5 with TRBJ2-1; 7 bases match TRBD2. The length of the CDR3 is 19 residues. J was trimmed by 3 bases and V by 6 bases; bases with no gene match: 20. Per the germline V gene, CDR1 is MNHEY and CDR2 is SVGAGI. The CDR3 DNA is TGTGCCAGCAGCCACACGGGCAGGGTTGCGGGAGTCCTCTACAATGAGCAGTTCTTC. This sequence encodes CASSHTGRVAGVLYNEQFF.

This clonotype was recorded many times. DNA for the CDR3: TGTGCCATCAGTTCTGGGACTAGCGAGCTTTACGAGCAGTACTTC. Its protein is CAISSGTSELYEQYF. The chain couples TRBV10-3 to TRBJ2-7, with 10 bases fitting TRBD2. This CDR3 region has 15 residues. Trimming cost V 5 bases and J 4 bases; bases outside gene matches: 8. Germline CDR1 and CDR2: ENHRY and SYGVKD.

This clonotype was observed a handful of times. This chain links TRBV29-1 with TRBJ1-2; no clear D gene. From germline, CDR1 is SQVTM and CDR2 ANQGSEA. The CDR3 is 15 residues long. Trimming took 7 bases from V and 3 from J, leaving 21 bases between them. The CDR3 region is CSAVAPSNPYYGYTF. In nucleotides, the CDR3 is TGCAGCGCTGTTGCCCCCTCCAACCCCTACTATGGCTACACCTTC.

This clonotype was observed a few times. V usage is TRBV12-3 or TRBV12-4 and J usage is TRBJ1-1, with 7 bases matching TRBD1. The junction had 8 bases not matched to a gene; V was cut back by 3 bases and J by 7 bases. This CDR3 comprises 14 residues. The CDR3 region has the DNA TGTGCCAGCAGTTTGGGCCTCGACAGGGATGAAGCTTTCTTT. Its translation is CASSLGLDRDEAFF.

Only a few counts were recorded for this clonotype. This chain joins TRBV20-1 and TRBJ1-5, with TRBD1 matching over 7 bases. CDR3 size: 14 residues. J gave up 3 bases and V 3 bases, and 5 bases lay outside the gene matches. Germline CDR1 DFQATT, CDR2 SNEGSKA (reference sequence). The CDR3 loop reads CSASKTGNNQPQHF. The CDR3 coding sequence is TGCAGTGCTAGCAAGACAGGGAACAATCAGCCCCAGCATTTT.

With respect to this clonotype: Being one base from a much bigger clone, this may be a read error. This chain links TRBV5-1 with TRBJ2-7, with 7 bases lining up with TRBD1. The CDR3 covers 13 residues. Germline V gene sequence: CDR1 SGHRS, CDR2 YFSETQ. Trimming removed 3 bases from V and 5 bases from J; junction bases left unmatched: 5. The CDR3 loop is CASSWEQGNEQYF. Here the CDR3 DNA reads TGCGCCAGCAGCTGGGAACAGGGGAACGAGCAGTACTTC.

The rearrangement links TRBV3-1 to TRBJ1-1; D is perhaps TRBD1 (5 bases). Germline V gene data show CDR1 as LGHDT and CDR2 as YNNKEL (reference sequence). CDR3 length: 15 amino acids. The V and J ends lost 1 base and 4 bases respectively, with 13 bases between them. CDR3: CASSQGFTGGTEAFF. The CDR3 nucleotides read TGTGCCAGCAGCCAAGGCTTTACGGGGGGCACTGAAGCTTTCTTT.

This clonotype was seen many times. The chain couples TRBV19 to TRBJ1-5; tentatively, D is TRBD1 (5 bases). The CDR3 loop spans 15 amino acids. Trimming pared 6 bases from V and 0 bases from J, leaving 12 bases between. CDR1 is LNHDA, CDR2 SQIVND, per germline (reference sequence). CDR3 bases: TGTGCCAGTAGATACAGGACCCATAGCAATCAGCCCCAGCATTTT. Translation gives CASRYRTHSNQPQHF.

This clonotype has a count of ten or more. The chain combines TRBV6-6 with TRBJ1-6, with 9 bases matching TRBD1. Germline V CDR1 and CDR2: MNHNY, SVGAGI (reference sequence). Trimming cost V 4 bases and J 6 bases; bases outside gene matches: 1. The CDR3 consists of 14 residues. CDR3 coding DNA: TGTGCCAGCAGTTTGGGACAGGGTAATTCACCCCTCCACTTT. Its protein is CASSLGQGNSPLHF.

The rearrangement uses TRBV7-9 and TRBJ2-7, with 8 bases fitting TRBD1. V gave up 0 bases and J gave up 7 bases; unmatched junction bases: 5. This CDR3 contains 14 residues. Germline CDR1 is SEHNR and CDR2 is FQNEAQ (reference sequence). The CDR3 spells CASSLAGTGWEQYF. In nucleotides, the CDR3 is TGTGCCAGCAGCTTAGCCGGGACAGGCTGGGAGCAGTACTTC.

The table lists this clonotype with a few counts. The chain employs TRBV6-2 or TRBV6-3 and TRBJ2-5; TRBD2 aligns across 14 bases. Germline CDR1 and CDR2: MNHEY and SVGEGT. There are 18 residues in the CDR3. The trim removed 0 bases at V and 1 base at J, leaving 4 bases unmatched. In nucleotides, the CDR3 is TGTGCCAGCAGTTACTCTGGACTAGCGGGGGGCTCCCAAGAGACCCAGTACTTC. Translating it yields CASSYSGLAGGSQETQYF.

This clonotype was seen many times. The J gene is TRBJ1-5, the V gene TRBV21-1; the table's D call, TRBD1, was not checked against the DNA. TRBV21-1 is designated a pseudogene. The CDR3 is 14 amino acids. The CDR3 sequence is CASSKQGYNQPQHF. The CDR3, as DNA: TGTGCCAGCAGCAAACAGGGCTACAATCAGCCCCAGCATTTT.

V usage is TRBV7-9 and J usage is TRBJ1-5; D is unresolved. The CDR3 has 14 residues. The V end was cut by 4 bases, the J end by 7 bases, with 14 bases between. Germline CDR1 SEHNR, CDR2 FQNEAQ (reference sequence). DNA of the CDR3: TGTGCCAGCAGCTCCGAAGGGTTAGGGCAGCCCCAGCATTTT. This encodes CASSSEGLGQPQHF.

The rearrangement links TRBV11-3 to TRBJ2-1; 10 bases align to TRBD2. V lost 5 bases and J lost 5; bases outside the gene matches: 6. Germline loops: CDR1 SGHNT, CDR2 YENEEA. The CDR3 has 15 amino acids. The CDR3 reads CASSPGLASHNEQFF. The CDR3 DNA sequence: TGTGCCAGCAGCCCGGGACTAGCGTCCCACAATGAGCAGTTCTTC.

This clonotype occurred many times. The chain has TRBV12-3 or TRBV12-4 and TRBJ1-1, with D tentatively TRBD1 (6 bases). The CDR3 contains 12 residues. Trimming removed 5 bases at V and 6 bases at J, with 10 bases between. The CDR3, as DNA: TGTGCCAGCAGTCACAGGGTGGCTGAAGCTTTCTTT. Its translation is CASSHRVAEAFF.